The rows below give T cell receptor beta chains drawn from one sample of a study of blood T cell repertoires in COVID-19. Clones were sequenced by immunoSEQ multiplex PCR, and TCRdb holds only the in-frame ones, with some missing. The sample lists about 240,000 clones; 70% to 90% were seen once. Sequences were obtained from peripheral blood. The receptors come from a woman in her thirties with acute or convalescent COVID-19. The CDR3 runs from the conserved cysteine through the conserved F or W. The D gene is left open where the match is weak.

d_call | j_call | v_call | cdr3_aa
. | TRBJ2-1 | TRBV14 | CASSQDSQYNEQFF
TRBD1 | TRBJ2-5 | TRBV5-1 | CASSRGTGESETQYF
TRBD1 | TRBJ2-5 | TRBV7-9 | CASSLGDRGRSETQYF
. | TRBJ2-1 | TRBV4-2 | CASSQIQGSYNEQFF
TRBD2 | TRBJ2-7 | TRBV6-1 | CASSEVAGVFDEQYF
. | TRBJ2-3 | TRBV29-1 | CSVLASSTDTQYF
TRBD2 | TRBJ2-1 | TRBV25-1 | CASRFNSAGGYNEQFF
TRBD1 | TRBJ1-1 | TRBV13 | CASSYDRETEAFF
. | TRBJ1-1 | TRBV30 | CAWSKGLGGTEAFF
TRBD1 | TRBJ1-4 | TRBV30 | CAWSAPGQNEKLFF
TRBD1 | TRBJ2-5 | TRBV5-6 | CASSLGQGQTQYF
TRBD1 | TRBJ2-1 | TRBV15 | CATSENRGNEQFF
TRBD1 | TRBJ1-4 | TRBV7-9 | CASSSWTGANEKLFF
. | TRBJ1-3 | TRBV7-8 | CASSLWVRGGQISGNTIYF
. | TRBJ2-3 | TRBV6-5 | CASSSRRGHTQYF
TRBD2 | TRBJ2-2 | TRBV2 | CASRLSGIYTGELFF
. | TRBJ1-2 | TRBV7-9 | CASSLDAVSNGYTF
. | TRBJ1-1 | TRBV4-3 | CASSQGPDRNTEAFF
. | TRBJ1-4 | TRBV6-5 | CASSYYGQTTNEKLFF
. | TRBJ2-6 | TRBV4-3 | CASSQVSSGSGANVLTF
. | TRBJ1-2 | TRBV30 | CAWESGIGYTF
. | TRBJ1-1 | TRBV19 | CASSRQNTEAFF
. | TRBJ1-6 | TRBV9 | CASSVSVPRENNSPLHF
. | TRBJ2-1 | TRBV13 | CASSGHNSYNEQFF
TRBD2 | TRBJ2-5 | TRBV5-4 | CASSLAGAGAGETQYF
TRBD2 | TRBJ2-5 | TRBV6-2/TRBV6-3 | CASSPGTTRTYQETQYF
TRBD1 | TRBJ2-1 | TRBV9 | CASSAGGLDEQFF
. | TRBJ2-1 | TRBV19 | CASSIEGLGGNEQFF
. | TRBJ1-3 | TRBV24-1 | CATSDSGSSGNTIYF
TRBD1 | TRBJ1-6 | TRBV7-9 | CASSVDRGLFYNSPLHF
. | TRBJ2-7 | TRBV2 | CASSEATFRTTSPTFEQYF
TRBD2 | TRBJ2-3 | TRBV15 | CATSRNGRNTDTQYF
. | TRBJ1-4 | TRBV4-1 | CASSHQEGDEKLFF
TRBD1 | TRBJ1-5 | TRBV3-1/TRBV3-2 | CASSQEGAGNQPQHF
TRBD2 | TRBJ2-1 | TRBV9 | CASTVGLAAGGDNEQFF